This T cell receptor (beta chain) is from a study of T cell responses to AZD1222 COVID-19 vaccine. About the study: Pooled together were second doses at about 4 or about 12 weeks.

By proportion, this clone is medium-sized. Its target is unknown. Overall study findings and caveats: Females made up more of the donors, who were largely white British, and clonal diversity may have come out too low. Dominant CD4 TCR responses targeted spike regions 160-218 and 743-854. The breadth and depth of Spike-specific TCRs increased once two AZD1222 doses had been given.

TCRdb's copy holds only in-frame clones and misses some; the assay was immunoSEQ multiplex PCR. The repertoire holds roughly 140,000 clones, with approximately 90% as singletons. This clonotype originated in an adult in good health. Material: peripheral blood, obtained on day 0 of AZD1222 vaccination.

The CDR3 DNA reads as TGCAGTGCTAGTGCTGGAAACACCATATATTTT. Translated, it gives CSASAGNTIYF. The chain is built from TRBV20-1 and TRBJ1-3; no firm D call. This CDR3 is built from 11 residues. The germline V gene has CDR1 DFQATT and CDR2 SNEGSKA (reference sequence). Trimming took 3 bases from V and 2 from J, leaving 2 bases between them.